This T cell receptor beta chain was obtained from a study of blood T cell repertoires in COVID-19. Clones were sequenced by immunoSEQ multiplex PCR, and TCRdb holds only the in-frame ones, with some missing. The sample includes approximately 100,000 clones, around 90% of them seen just once. The CDR3 is made up of 15 amino acids. V was pared by 6 bases and J by 2 bases, with 5 bases of the junction left unmatched. The germline V gene encodes CDR1 LGHDT and CDR2 YNNKEL (reference sequence). With respect to this clone: Other DNA sequences within the sample encode an identical CDR3.

The genes are TRBV3-1 (or the pseudogene TRBV3-2) and TRBJ2-7, with 12 positions matching TRBD2. The sample comprised peripheral blood. This TCR derives from a woman in her sixties with acute or convalescent COVID-19. CDR3 nucleotide sequence: TGTGCCAGCAGTCAAAGACTAGCGGGAGCCTACGAGCAGTACTTC. Protein: CASSQRLAGAYEQYF.